Below, one TCR beta chain is given with its context. Its cognate antigen is unknown. Diagnoses were established from clinical symptoms, serum thyroxine, TRAb, thyroid ultrasound and orbital computed tomography. Fresh peripheral blood, 10 ml, was the PBMC source. The sample belongs to a study of Graves' ophthalmopathy and Graves' hyperthyroidism. Whole-study results and caveats: Appearing in blood as well were most expanded thyroid clonotypes above 0.001 frequency. Ophthalmopathy could be told apart from stable hyperthyroidism by a 13-signature model (around 90% sensitivity, 70% to 84% specificity).

The V gene lost 0 bases and the J gene lost 4 bases, with 13 bases spanning the gap. CDR3 size: 14 residues. Germline V gives CDR1 DFQATT, CDR2 SNEGSKA (reference sequence). The authors amplified TCR beta CDR3 regions, and they did so from RNA transcripts for repertoire sequencing. Second-round multiplex PCR followed a first-round RT-PCR using HTBI primers. TCRdb re-derived calls from the multiplex PCR reads in MiXCR, one entry per CDR3 protein. The sample lists 650,000 to 900,000 distinct CDR3 sequences, 35% to 50% occurring once. This sequence joins TRBV20-1 and TRBJ2-7; D call uncertain. The receptor was isolated from an adult man with Graves' ophthalmopathy. Sequencing was carried out using peripheral blood. The CDR3, as DNA: TGCAGTGCTAGAGATTCAACAGAAAATTACGAGCAGTACTTC. This codes for CSARDSTENYEQYF.